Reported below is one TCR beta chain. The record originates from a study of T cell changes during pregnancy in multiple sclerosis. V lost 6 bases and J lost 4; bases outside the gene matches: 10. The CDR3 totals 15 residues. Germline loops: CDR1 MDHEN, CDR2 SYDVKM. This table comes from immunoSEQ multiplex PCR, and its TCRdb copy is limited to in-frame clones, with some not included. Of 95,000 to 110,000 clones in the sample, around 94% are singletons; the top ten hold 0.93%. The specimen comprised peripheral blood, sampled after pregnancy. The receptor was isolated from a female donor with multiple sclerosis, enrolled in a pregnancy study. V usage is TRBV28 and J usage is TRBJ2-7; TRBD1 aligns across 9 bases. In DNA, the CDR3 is TGTGCCAGCAGATCGACAGGGGGGGCCTCTTACGAGCAGTACTTC. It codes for CASRSTGGASYEQYF.